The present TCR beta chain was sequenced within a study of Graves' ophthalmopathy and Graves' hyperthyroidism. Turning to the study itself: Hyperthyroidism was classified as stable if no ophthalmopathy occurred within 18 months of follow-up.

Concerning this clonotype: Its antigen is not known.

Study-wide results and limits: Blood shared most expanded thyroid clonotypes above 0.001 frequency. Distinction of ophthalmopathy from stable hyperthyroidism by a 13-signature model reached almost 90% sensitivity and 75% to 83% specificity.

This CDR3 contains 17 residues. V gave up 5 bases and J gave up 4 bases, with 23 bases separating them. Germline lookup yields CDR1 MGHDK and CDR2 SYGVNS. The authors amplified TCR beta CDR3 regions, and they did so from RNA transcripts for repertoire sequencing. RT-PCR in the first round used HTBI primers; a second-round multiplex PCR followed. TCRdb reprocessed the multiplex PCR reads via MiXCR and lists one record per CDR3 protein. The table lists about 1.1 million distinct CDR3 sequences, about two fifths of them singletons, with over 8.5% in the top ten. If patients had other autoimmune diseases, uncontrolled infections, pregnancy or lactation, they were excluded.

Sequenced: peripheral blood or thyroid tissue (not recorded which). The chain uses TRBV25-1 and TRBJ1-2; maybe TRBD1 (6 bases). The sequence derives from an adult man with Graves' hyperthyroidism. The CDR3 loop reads CASSLLATGRGVYGYTF. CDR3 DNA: TGTGCCAGCAGTTTATTGGCGACTGGCAGGGGCGTCTATGGCTACACCTTC.